The clone carrying this T cell receptor (beta chain) has ten or more counts. Its antigen is not identified. The CDR3 is made up of 17 amino acids. Germline V gene data show CDR1 as SEHNR and CDR2 as FQNEAQ (reference sequence). The V and J ends lost 2 bases and 9 bases respectively, with 20 bases between them. This entry comes from a study of T cell repertoires in cytomegalovirus infection. The wider study: HLA-B-restricted CMV epitopes that are well studied, plus recently identified HLA-C-restricted ones, were used by the study.

TCRdb analysed the reads with MiXCR anew, one entry per CDR3 protein. The profile shows roughly 730,000 distinct CDR3 sequences, around 31% of them singletons. Whole-study results and caveats: The cumulative frequency of public TCR beta families distinguished individuals who carried CMV together with the relevant HLA. HLA-C-restricted TCR beta clonotypes specific for CMV led the ex vivo response.

The chain combines TRBV7-9 with TRBJ1-6, with D maybe TRBD1 (6 bases). This clonotype was obtained from a human donor in good health (CMV status not recorded). Some clones in this sample may be carry-over from other donors' samples. Sequences were derived from cultured PBMCs, sampled from culture after CMV antigen stimulation. CDR3 sequence reads: CASSLWGRARRGSPLHF. Here the CDR3 DNA reads TGTGCCAGCAGCTTATGGGGGCGAGCTAGGAGAGGTTCACCCCTCCACTTT. Filled out from reference TRBV7-9 and TRBJ1-6, the complete variable domain reads DTGVSQNPRHKITKRGQNVTFRCDPISEHNRLYWYRQTLGQGPEFLTYFQNEAQLEKSRLLSDRFSAERPKGSFSTLEIQRTEQGDSAMYLCASSLWGRARRGSPLHFGNGTRLTVT.